One and the same sample provided the 22 T cell receptor beta chains below, sequenced in a study of T cell responses to AZD1222 COVID-19 vaccine. Repertoires were generated with immunoSEQ multiplex PCR, while TCRdb's copy carries only in-frame clones and drops some. The sample shows 100,000 to 150,000 clones, roughly 90% of them seen only once. The material sequenced was peripheral blood, taken on day 0 of AZD1222 vaccination. These receptors were taken from an adult in good health.

The chain employs TRBV30 and TRBJ2-5; D is undetermined. The CDR3 contains 11 residues. The V gene's germline CDR1 is GTSNPN and CDR2 SVGIG (reference sequence). V was shortened by 0 bases and J by 5 bases, with 4 bases between the two germline ends. In DNA, the CDR3 is TGTGCCTGGAGTGTCTTGGAGACCCAGTACTTC. It encodes CAWSVLETQYF.

This rearrangement joins TRBV5-6 to TRBJ1-2; TRBD1 matches 7 bases. The J segment lost 8 bases and the V segment lost 2 bases, leaving 9 bases of the junction unmatched. The CDR3 extends over 14 amino acids. Germline V gene lookup returns CDR1 SGHDT and CDR2 YYEEEE. CDR3 DNA: TGTGCCAGCAGCTTCGGCAGGGGGTTAGGCGGCTACACCTTC. Translated, it gives CASSFGRGLGGYTF.

This clone appeared a few times. The CDR3 region has the DNA TGTGCCACCCTATTCGGGCGGACTAACTATGGCTACACCTTC. Protein product: CATLFGRTNYGYTF. The chain employs TRBV2 and TRBJ1-2, with no clear D. V lost 10 bases, J lost 0 bases, and 15 bases lay in between. The CDR3 totals 14 residues. Germline V CDR1 and CDR2: SNHLY, FYNNEI.

This chain connects TRBV27 to TRBJ2-3, with D tentatively TRBD1 or TRBD2 (6 bases each). The CDR3 spans 14 residues. Between the trimmed V and J ends, which lost 2 bases and 5 bases, there was a span of 11 bases. The germline gives CDR1 MNHEY, CDR2 SMNVEV (reference sequence). CDR3 DNA: TGTGCCAGCAGTTTACAACAGGGAGGAGATACGCAGTATTTT. Protein sequence: CASSLQQGGDTQYF.

This chain connects TRBV11-2 to TRBJ1-2; 8 nucleotides match TRBD1. The CDR3 sequence is 14 residues long. V gave up 0 bases and J gave up 8 bases; unmatched junction bases: 5. Germline values: CDR1 SGHAT, CDR2 FQNNGV. Here the CDR3 reads CASSLEFQGAGYTF. DNA of the CDR3: TGTGCCAGCAGCTTAGAATTCCAGGGGGCAGGCTACACCTTC.

The V and J genes are TRBV28 and TRBJ1-1; D may be TRBD1 (5 bases). The germline V gene encodes CDR1 MDHEN and CDR2 SYDVKM. The CDR3 has 13 amino acids. V was pared by 4 bases and J by 3 bases, with 9 bases between. CDR3 nucleotides: TGTGCCAGCAGTTGGGGGGTGGACACTGAAGCTTTCTTT. This sequence encodes CASSWGVDTEAFF.

The chain joins TRBV27 to TRBJ1-6; 7 positions match TRBD1. Germline V gene data show CDR1 as MNHEY and CDR2 as SMNVEV (reference sequence). Unmatched junction bases numbered 8, after V lost 8 bases and J lost 7 bases. This CDR3 has 14 residues. This chain's CDR3 is CASGPDRRNSPLHF. Written as DNA, the CDR3 is TGTGCCAGCGGCCCGGACAGGAGAAATTCACCCCTCCACTTT.

This clone was seen more than once but under ten times. The J gene is TRBJ2-7, the V gene TRBV6-5; D gene unclear. CDR1 is MNHEY and CDR2 is SVGAGI in the germline V gene. The CDR3 runs to 12 residues. Trimming pared 6 bases from V and 3 bases from J, leaving 9 bases between. CDR3 nucleotides: TGTGCCAGCAGCCCCTTGAACTACGAGCAGTACTTC. Translating it yields CASSPLNYEQYF.

The V gene is TRBV9, the J gene TRBJ1-6; 7 bases fit TRBD1. Germline V lookup: CDR1 SGDLS, CDR2 YYNGEE. V was clipped by 3 bases and J by 4 bases; unmatched bases: 1. This CDR3 has 14 amino acids. The CDR3 here is CASSGQGYNSPLHF. The CDR3 DNA reads as TGTGCCAGCAGCGGACAGGGTTATAATTCACCCCTCCACTTT.

The J gene is TRBJ1-2, the V gene TRBV24-1; weak D call: TRBD1 (6 bases). V lost 4 bases and J 10 bases, leaving 18 bases between the germline ends. The CDR3 contains 14 residues. The germline V gene encodes CDR1 KGHDR and CDR2 SFDVKD. DNA of the CDR3: TGTGCCACCAGTGAGAGTTCAGGGGAGGGATCCTACACCTTC. This gives the protein CATSESSGEGSYTF.

The rearrangement links TRBV6-5 to TRBJ1-2; D is possibly TRBD1 (5 bases). V lost 6 bases to trimming and J lost 0 bases, with 11 bases between them. This CDR3 comprises 14 residues. Germline V CDR1 and CDR2: MNHEY, SVGAGI. The chain's CDR3 is CASSRDAANYGYTF. CDR3 in DNA: TGTGCCAGCAGCCGGGACGCGGCTAACTATGGCTACACCTTC.

The chain has TRBV6-6 and TRBJ2-1; 8 bases match TRBD1. The CDR3 has 18 residues. The junction had 19 bases not matched to a gene; V was cut back by 6 bases and J by 6 bases. Germline assignment: CDR1 MNHNY and CDR2 SVGAGI (reference sequence). CDR3: CASSRTRSTGGRGNEQFF. CDR3 nucleotide sequence: TGTGCCAGCAGCCGAACTCGATCAACAGGGGGGAGAGGCAATGAGCAGTTCTTC.

This chain links TRBV20-1 with TRBJ1-2; 8 nucleotides match TRBD1. The CDR3 is 12 residues long. Germline V gene sequence: CDR1 DFQATT, CDR2 SNEGSKA (reference sequence). Trimming at V came to 3 bases and at J to 6 bases, leaving 3 bases not matched to a gene. CDR3 sequence (DNA): TGCAGTGCTAGTGGACAGGGCAATGGCTACACCTTC. It translates to CSASGQGNGYTF.

This clone was seen only once. The chain employs TRBV7-6 and TRBJ1-1; D is ambiguous. V lost 6 bases and J lost 2, with 10 bases in between. There are 13 residues in the CDR3. Per the germline V gene, CDR1 is SGHVS and CDR2 is FNYEAQ. The CDR3 DNA reads as TGTGCCAGCAGATACACAGCCAACACTGAAGCTTTCTTT. It specifies CASRYTANTEAFF.

This clone was seen only once. The chain combines TRBV3-1 (or the pseudogene TRBV3-2) with TRBJ1-5, with D possibly TRBD1 on 5 matching bases. Germline CDR1 reads LGHDT; CDR2 reads YNNKEL (reference sequence). The CDR3 is 14 residues long. Trimming removed 1 base at V and 7 bases at J, with 11 bases between. The CDR3 DNA reads TGTGCCAGCAGCCAAGGGTATGGGGGACAGCCCCAGCATTTT. Its protein product is CASSQGYGGQPQHF.

V is TRBV9 and J is TRBJ2-7; possibly TRBD1 or TRBD2 for D (5 bases each). V was pared by 3 bases and J by 6 bases, with 19 bases between. This CDR3 is 15 amino acids long. Germline CDR1 and CDR2: SGDLS and YYNGEE. CDR3 DNA sequence: TGTGCCAGCAGCGGTGAGGGGTTTATGGGAACCGAGCAGTACTTC. This translates into CASSGEGFMGTEQYF.

The chain employs TRBV15 and TRBJ1-2; perhaps TRBD1 as D (6 bases). There are 19 residues in the CDR3. V was cut by 0 bases and J by 3 bases, with 23 bases left in between. CDR1 LNHNV and CDR2 YYDKDF come from the germline V gene (reference sequence). The CDR3 nucleotides read TGTGCCACCAGCAGAGATTCCGGGATGACAGGACCGCCCCACTATGGCTACACCTTC. Amino acid sequence: CATSRDSGMTGPPHYGYTF.

The sample holds one count of this clone. This chain links TRBV27 with TRBJ1-4; TRBD1 aligns across 8 bases. V lost 5 bases, J lost 4 bases, and 6 bases stayed unmatched. Germline V gene data show CDR1 as MNHEY and CDR2 as SMNVEV (reference sequence). This CDR3 contains 15 residues. Written as DNA, the CDR3 is TGTGCCAGCAGTCCCTGGACAGGGAGTAATGAAAAACTGTTTTTT. Protein product: CASSPWTGSNEKLFF.

The V call is TRBV19, the J call TRBJ2-1; 9 bases are a match to TRBD1. Per the germline V gene, CDR1 is LNHDA and CDR2 is SQIVND (reference sequence). The CDR3 runs 13 residues. Losses at the gene ends were 10 bases for V and 3 bases for J; bases not matched to a gene: 4. The CDR3 reads CATGGQGYNEQFF. Written as DNA, the CDR3 is TGTGCCACCGGGGGACAGGGCTACAATGAGCAGTTCTTC. Together with reference TRBV19 and TRBJ2-1, the CDR3 gives the full variable domain: DGGITQSPKYLFRKEGQNVTLSCEQNLNHDAMYWYRQDPGQGLRLIYYSQIVNDFQKGDIAEGYSVSREKKESFPLTVTSAQKNPTAFYLCATGGQGYNEQFFGPGTRLTVL.

This rearrangement joins TRBV6-6 to TRBJ1-5; 8 bases fit TRBD1. The V segment lost 5 bases and the J segment 1 base; nucleotides outside the gene matches: 4. Germline-derived CDR1 and CDR2 are MNHNY and SVGAGI (reference sequence). There are 15 residues in the CDR3. CDR3 sequence reads: CASSRRTGSNQPQHF. CDR3 sequence (DNA): TGTGCCAGCAGTCGCCGGACAGGGAGCAATCAGCCCCAGCATTTT.

The chain links TRBV19 to TRBJ1-6, with a possible D match to TRBD1 (6 bases). V shed 3 bases and J shed 3 bases, with 15 bases lying between them. Germline lookup yields CDR1 LNHDA and CDR2 SQIVND (reference sequence). The CDR3 spans 17 residues. Here the CDR3 reads CASSIEGGFGYNSPLHF. In DNA form, the CDR3 reads TGTGCCAGTAGTATCGAAGGGGGTTTCGGCTATAATTCACCCCTCCACTTT.

The CDR3 sequence: CASSPSLSVTDTQYF. The CDR3 DNA follows: TGCGCCAGCAGCCCAAGCCTCAGTGTGACAGATACGCAGTATTTT. The chain joins TRBV5-1 to TRBJ2-3; unclear D gene. The CDR3 loop spans 15 amino acids. Per the germline V gene, CDR1 is SGHRS and CDR2 is YFSETQ. Deletions cut 4 bases from V and 3 bases from J, with 15 bases between.